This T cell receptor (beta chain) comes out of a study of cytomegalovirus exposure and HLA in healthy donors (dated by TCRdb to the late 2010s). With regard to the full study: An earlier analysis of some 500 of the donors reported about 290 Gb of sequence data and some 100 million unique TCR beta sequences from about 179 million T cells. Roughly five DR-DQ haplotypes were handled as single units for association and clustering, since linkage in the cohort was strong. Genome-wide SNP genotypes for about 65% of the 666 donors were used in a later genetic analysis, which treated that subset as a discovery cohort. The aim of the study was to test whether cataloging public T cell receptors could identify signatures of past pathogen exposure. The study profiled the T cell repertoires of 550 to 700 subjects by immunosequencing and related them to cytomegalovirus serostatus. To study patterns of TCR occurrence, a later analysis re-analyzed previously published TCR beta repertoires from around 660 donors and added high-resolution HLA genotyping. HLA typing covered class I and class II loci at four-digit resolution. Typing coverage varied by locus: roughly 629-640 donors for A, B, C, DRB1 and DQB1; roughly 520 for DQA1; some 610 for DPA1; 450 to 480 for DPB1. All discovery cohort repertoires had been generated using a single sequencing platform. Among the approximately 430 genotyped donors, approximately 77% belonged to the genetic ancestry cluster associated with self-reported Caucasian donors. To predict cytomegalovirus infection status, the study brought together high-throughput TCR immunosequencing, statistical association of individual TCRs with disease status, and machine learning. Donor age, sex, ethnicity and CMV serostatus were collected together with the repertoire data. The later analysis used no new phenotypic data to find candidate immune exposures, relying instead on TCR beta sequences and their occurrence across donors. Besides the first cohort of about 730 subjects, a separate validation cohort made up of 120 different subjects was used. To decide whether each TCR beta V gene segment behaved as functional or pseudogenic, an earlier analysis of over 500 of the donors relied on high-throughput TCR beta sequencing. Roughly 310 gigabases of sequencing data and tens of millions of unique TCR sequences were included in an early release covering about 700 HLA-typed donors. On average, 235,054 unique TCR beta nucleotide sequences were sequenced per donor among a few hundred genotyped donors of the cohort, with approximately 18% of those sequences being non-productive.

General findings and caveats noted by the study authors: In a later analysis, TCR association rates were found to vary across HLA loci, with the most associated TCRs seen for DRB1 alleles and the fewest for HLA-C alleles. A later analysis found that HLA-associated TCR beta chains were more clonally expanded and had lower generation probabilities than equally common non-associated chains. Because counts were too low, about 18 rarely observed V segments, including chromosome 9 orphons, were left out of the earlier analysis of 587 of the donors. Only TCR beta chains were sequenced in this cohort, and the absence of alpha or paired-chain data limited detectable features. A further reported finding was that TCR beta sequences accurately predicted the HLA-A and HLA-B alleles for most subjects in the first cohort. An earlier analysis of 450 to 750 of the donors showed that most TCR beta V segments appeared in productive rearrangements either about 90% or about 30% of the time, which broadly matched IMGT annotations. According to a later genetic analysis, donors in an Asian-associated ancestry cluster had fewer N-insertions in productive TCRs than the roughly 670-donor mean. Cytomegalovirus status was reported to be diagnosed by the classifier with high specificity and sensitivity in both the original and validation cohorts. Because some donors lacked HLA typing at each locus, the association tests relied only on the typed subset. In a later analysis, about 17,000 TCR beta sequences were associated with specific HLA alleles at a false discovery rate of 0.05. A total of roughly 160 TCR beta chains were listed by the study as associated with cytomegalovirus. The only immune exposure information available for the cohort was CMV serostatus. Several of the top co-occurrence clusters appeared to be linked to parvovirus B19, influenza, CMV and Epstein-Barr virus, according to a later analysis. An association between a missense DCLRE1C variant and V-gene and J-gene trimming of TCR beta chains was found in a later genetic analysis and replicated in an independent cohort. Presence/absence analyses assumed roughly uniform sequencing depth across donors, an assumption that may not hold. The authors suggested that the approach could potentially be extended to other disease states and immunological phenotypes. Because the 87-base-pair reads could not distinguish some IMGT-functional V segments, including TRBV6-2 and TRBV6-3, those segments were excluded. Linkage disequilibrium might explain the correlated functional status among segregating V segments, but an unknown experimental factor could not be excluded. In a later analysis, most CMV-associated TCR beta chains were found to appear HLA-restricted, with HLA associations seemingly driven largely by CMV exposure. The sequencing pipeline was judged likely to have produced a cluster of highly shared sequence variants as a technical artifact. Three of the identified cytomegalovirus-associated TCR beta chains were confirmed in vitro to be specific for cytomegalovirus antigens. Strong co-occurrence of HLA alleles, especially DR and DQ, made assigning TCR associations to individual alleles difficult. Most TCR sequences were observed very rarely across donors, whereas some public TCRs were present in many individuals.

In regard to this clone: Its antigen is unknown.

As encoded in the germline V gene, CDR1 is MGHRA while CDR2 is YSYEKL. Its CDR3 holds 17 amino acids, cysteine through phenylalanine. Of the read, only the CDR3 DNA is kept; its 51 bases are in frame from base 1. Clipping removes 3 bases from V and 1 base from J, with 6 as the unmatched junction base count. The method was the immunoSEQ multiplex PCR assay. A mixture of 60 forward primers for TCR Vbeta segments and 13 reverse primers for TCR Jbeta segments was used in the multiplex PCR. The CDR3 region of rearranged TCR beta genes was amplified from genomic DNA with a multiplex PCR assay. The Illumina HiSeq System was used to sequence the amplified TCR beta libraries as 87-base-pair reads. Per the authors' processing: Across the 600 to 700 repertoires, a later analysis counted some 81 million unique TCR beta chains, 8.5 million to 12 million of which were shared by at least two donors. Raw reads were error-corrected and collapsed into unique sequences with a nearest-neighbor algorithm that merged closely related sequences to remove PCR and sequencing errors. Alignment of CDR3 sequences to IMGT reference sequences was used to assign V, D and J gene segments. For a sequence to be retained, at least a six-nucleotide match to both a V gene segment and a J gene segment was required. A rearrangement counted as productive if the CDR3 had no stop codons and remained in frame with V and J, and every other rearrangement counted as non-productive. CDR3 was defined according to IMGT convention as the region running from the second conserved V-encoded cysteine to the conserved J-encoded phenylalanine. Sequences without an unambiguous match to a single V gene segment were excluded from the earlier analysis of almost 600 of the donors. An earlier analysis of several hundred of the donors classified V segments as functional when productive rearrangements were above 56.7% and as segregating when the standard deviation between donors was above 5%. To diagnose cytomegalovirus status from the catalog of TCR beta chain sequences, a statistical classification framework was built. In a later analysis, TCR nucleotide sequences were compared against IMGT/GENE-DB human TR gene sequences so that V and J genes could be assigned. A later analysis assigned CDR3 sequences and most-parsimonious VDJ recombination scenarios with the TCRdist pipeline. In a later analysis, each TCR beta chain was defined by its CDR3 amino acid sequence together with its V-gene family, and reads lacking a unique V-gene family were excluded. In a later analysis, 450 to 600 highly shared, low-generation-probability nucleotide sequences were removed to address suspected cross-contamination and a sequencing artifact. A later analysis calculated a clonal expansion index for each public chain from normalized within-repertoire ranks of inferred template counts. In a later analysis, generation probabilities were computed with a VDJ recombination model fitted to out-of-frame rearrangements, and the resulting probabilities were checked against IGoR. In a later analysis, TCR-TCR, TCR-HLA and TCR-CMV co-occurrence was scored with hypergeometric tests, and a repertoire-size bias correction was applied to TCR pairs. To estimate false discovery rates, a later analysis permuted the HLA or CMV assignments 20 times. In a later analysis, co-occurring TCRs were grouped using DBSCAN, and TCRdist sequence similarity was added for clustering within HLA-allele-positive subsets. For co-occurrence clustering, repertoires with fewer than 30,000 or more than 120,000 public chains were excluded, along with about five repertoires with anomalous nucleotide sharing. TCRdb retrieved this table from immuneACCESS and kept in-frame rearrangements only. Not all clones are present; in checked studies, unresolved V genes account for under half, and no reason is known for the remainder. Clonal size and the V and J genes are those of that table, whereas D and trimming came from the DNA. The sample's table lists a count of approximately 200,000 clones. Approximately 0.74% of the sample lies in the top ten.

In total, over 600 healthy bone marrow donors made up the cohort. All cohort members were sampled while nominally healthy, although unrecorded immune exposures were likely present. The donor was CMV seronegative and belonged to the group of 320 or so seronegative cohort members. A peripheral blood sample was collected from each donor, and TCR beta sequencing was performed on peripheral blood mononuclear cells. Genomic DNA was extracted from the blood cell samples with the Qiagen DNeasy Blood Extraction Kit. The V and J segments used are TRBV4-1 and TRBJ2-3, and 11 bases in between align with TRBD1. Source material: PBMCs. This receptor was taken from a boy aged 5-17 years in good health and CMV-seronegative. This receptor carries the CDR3 CASSHSQGQGGTDTQYF. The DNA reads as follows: TGCGCCAGCAGCCACTCCCAGGGACAGGGGGGCACAGATACGCAGTATTTT.